The rows below give T cell receptor beta chains drawn from one sample of a study of shared clonotypes between healthy human individuals. Using immunoSEQ multiplex PCR, the repertoire was profiled, and TCRdb retains in-frame clones only, with some absent. The sample holds over 2 million clones, approximately 94% seen once. What was sequenced was naive CD8+ T cells sorted from blood. Every receptor here comes from a man between 18 and 35 years old in good health. The CDR3 runs from the conserved cysteine through the conserved F or W. Each record gives: D gene, clone size, CDR3 length, V gene, J gene, CDR3 DNA, CDR3 protein. The D gene is left open where the match is weak. Size is stated for part of the rows, as once, few or many counts, or as a class when the clone is expanded.

D: NA; size: NA; length: 14; V: TRBV30; J: TRBJ1-5; DNA: TGTGCCTGGAGTGAATCGGGGAGGACTCAGCCCCAGCATTTT; CDR3: CAWSESGRTQPQHF
D: TRBD1; size: NA; length: 12; V: TRBV6-1; J: TRBJ1-1; DNA: TGTGCCAGCAGTGGCAGGGGGGTCGAAGCTTTCTTT; CDR3: CASSGRGVEAFF
D: NA; size: NA; length: 15; V: TRBV27; J: TRBJ1-1; DNA: TGTGCCAGCAGTAAGGGGGGGGGCAGGGGCACTGAAGCTTTCTTT; CDR3: CASSKGGGRGTEAFF
D: NA; size: NA; length: 13; V: TRBV5-4; J: TRBJ1-2; DNA: TGTGCCAGCAGCTTCCGGGGGGCCTATGGCTACACCTTC; CDR3: CASSFRGAYGYTF
D: NA; size: NA; length: 12; V: TRBV5-6; J: TRBJ2-1; DNA: TGTGCCAGCAGCTTGGCCCCAGCCGAGCAGTTCTTC; CDR3: CASSLAPAEQFF
D: NA; size: NA; length: 15; V: TRBV6-1; J: TRBJ1-2; DNA: TGTGCCAGCAGTCTTACCCGGGACCAAAACTATGGCTACACCTTC; CDR3: CASSLTRDQNYGYTF
D: TRBD2; size: NA; length: 16; V: TRBV28; J: TRBJ2-5; DNA: TGTGCCAGCAGTTTACCCACTAGCGGGGACCAAGAGACCCAGTACTTC; CDR3: CASSLPTSGDQETQYF
D: TRBD1; size: NA; length: 15; V: TRBV13; J: TRBJ1-4; DNA: TGTGCCAGCAGCTTACAGGGGGCAGGGGATGAAAAACTGTTTTTT; CDR3: CASSLQGAGDEKLFF
D: NA; size: NA; length: 15; V: TRBV19; J: TRBJ1-5; DNA: TGTGCCAGTAGTGTCATGGGATATAGCAATCAGCCCCAGCATTTT; CDR3: CASSVMGYSNQPQHF
D: NA; size: NA; length: 12; V: TRBV7-8; J: TRBJ1-4; DNA: TGTGCCAGCAGCGATCCGAATGAAAAACTGTTTTTT; CDR3: CASSDPNEKLFF
D: NA; size: NA; length: 15; V: TRBV29-1; J: TRBJ2-5; DNA: TGCAGCGTTGGGAGGGCAGGGACAATACAAGAGACCCAGTACTTC; CDR3: CSVGRAGTIQETQYF
D: NA; size: NA; length: 13; V: TRBV7-9; J: TRBJ1-6; DNA: TGTGCCAGCAGTCCCCCAGGGGAATCACCCCTCCACTTT; CDR3: CASSPPGESPLHF
D: NA; size: NA; length: 12; V: TRBV7-9; J: TRBJ2-7; DNA: TGTGCCAGCAGCTTAGAGTGGGACGAGCAGTACTTC; CDR3: CASSLEWDEQYF
D: NA; size: NA; length: 13; V: TRBV11-1; J: TRBJ2-5; DNA: TGTGCCAGCAGCTTACAGGGACAAGAGACCCAGTACTTC; CDR3: CASSLQGQETQYF
D: NA; size: NA; length: 15; V: TRBV5-1; J: TRBJ2-7; DNA: TGCGCCAGCAGCATTTACGGGACGGCCGCCTACGAGCAGTACTTC; CDR3: CASSIYGTAAYEQYF
D: TRBD1; size: NA; length: 14; V: TRBV6-6; J: TRBJ1-6; DNA: TGTGCCAGCAGTTCAGGGGACAGGGCAATACCCCTCCACTTT; CDR3: CASSSGDRAIPLHF
D: NA; size: NA; length: 16; V: TRBV4-1; J: TRBJ1-2; DNA: TGCGCCAGCAGCCAAGCCCCAGCGGCCCGCCATAGTGGCTACACCTTC; CDR3: CASSQAPAARHSGYTF
D: NA; size: NA; length: 11; V: TRBV11-2; J: TRBJ1-1; DNA: TGTGCCAGCAGCTTAGTCGGGGACGCTTTCTTT; CDR3: CASSLVGDAFF
D: NA; size: NA; length: 16; V: TRBV4-1; J: TRBJ1-4; DNA: TGCGCCAGCAGCCAAACCGGACCCGGACGGGGAGAAAAACTGTTTTTT; CDR3: CASSQTGPGRGEKLFF
D: NA; size: once; length: 17; V: TRBV27; J: TRBJ1-6; DNA: TGTGCCAGCAGGGAAGGCCTAGGTCAAACTGATAATTCACCCCTCCACTTT; CDR3: CASREGLGQTDNSPLHF
D: NA; size: NA; length: 13; V: TRBV15; J: TRBJ1-1; DNA: TGTGCCACCAGCAGAGATCTGGACGATGAAGCTTTCTTT; CDR3: CATSRDLDDEAFF
D: NA; size: NA; length: 16; V: TRBV5-1; J: TRBJ1-4; DNA: TGCGCCAGCAGCTTGGAGGGGGTACTGGGGTCTGAAAAACTGTTTTTT; CDR3: CASSLEGVLGSEKLFF
D: NA; size: NA; length: 16; V: TRBV7-6; J: TRBJ1-3; DNA: TGTGCCAGCAGCTTAGAGACTCCTTACTCTGGAAACACCATATATTTT; CDR3: CASSLETPYSGNTIYF
D: NA; size: NA; length: 19; V: TRBV5-4; J: TRBJ1-6; DNA: TGTGCCAGCAGCTATCTTTTCCGGGAACTGGGTGCCTATAATTCACCCCTCCACTTT; CDR3: CASSYLFRELGAYNSPLHF
D: TRBD1; size: NA; length: 12; V: TRBV28; J: TRBJ2-7; DNA: TGTGCCAGCAGGATGACAGGGCTCGAGCAGTACTTC; CDR3: CASRMTGLEQYF
D: NA; size: NA; length: 17; V: TRBV4-3; J: TRBJ2-7; DNA: TGCGCCAGCAGCCAAAGTCCAGGGAGGCCCCCATCCGACGAGCAGTACTTC; CDR3: CASSQSPGRPPSDEQYF
D: TRBD2; size: NA; length: 15; V: TRBV19; J: TRBJ2-1; DNA: TGTGCCAGTACAGGCTGGACTAGCGGGAGATATGAGCAGTTCTTC; CDR3: CASTGWTSGRYEQFF
D: TRBD1; size: NA; length: 17; V: TRBV2; J: TRBJ1-4; DNA: TGTGCCAGCAGTGAACTGTCAGGGGGCCCACCTAATGAAAAACTGTTTTTT; CDR3: CASSELSGGPPNEKLFF
D: TRBD2; size: NA; length: 18; V: TRBV4-3; J: TRBJ2-1; DNA: TGCGCCAGCAGCCTAGTCCTAGCGGGAGGGCCGGAATACAATGAGCAGTTCTTC; CDR3: CASSLVLAGGPEYNEQFF
D: NA; size: once; length: 13; V: TRBV30; J: TRBJ2-3; DNA: TGTGCCTGGAGTGTACAAAGCACAGATACGCAGTATTTT; CDR3: CAWSVQSTDTQYF
D: NA; size: NA; length: 14; V: TRBV6-1; J: TRBJ1-4; DNA: TGTGCCAGCAGTGAAGTGGCAGGGGATGAAAAACTGTTTTTT; CDR3: CASSEVAGDEKLFF
D: NA; size: NA; length: 16; V: TRBV19; J: TRBJ1-6; DNA: TGTGCCAGTAGTCCAATCCGGGACATCTATAATTCACCCCTCCACTTT; CDR3: CASSPIRDIYNSPLHF
D: NA; size: NA; length: 14; V: TRBV27; J: TRBJ1-2; DNA: TGTGCCAGCAGTTTATCGAGGGGGGATTATGGCTACACCTTC; CDR3: CASSLSRGDYGYTF
D: TRBD1; size: NA; length: 14; V: TRBV5-1; J: TRBJ2-7; DNA: TGCGCCAGCAGCTTGGAGACAGGGGTCTACGAGCAGTACTTC; CDR3: CASSLETGVYEQYF
D: NA; size: NA; length: 13; V: TRBV4-1; J: TRBJ2-7; DNA: TGCGCCAGCAGCCACCGCGACTCCTACGAGCAGTACTTC; CDR3: CASSHRDSYEQYF
D: NA; size: NA; length: 13; V: TRBV6-1; J: TRBJ2-7; DNA: TGTGCCAGCAGTCTCAGTGTGTCCTACGAGCAGTACTTC; CDR3: CASSLSVSYEQYF
D: TRBD1; size: NA; length: 14; V: TRBV28; J: TRBJ1-1; DNA: TGTGCCAGCAGCCGGACAGGGGACGACACTGAAGCTTTCTTT; CDR3: CASSRTGDDTEAFF
D: NA; size: NA; length: 14; V: TRBV6-6; J: TRBJ2-5; DNA: TGTGCCAGCAGTTACTCGGAGGGAGACGAGACCCAGTACTTC; CDR3: CASSYSEGDETQYF
D: NA; size: NA; length: 15; V: TRBV4-1; J: TRBJ2-2; DNA: TGCGCCAGCAGCCAAGATCAGGGGTACACCGGGGAGCTGTTTTTT; CDR3: CASSQDQGYTGELFF
D: NA; size: NA; length: 13; V: TRBV4-1; J: TRBJ2-7; DNA: TGCGCCAGCAGCCAAGACGCAAGGTACGAGCAGTACTTC; CDR3: CASSQDARYEQYF
D: NA; size: NA; length: 13; V: TRBV15; J: TRBJ2-3; DNA: TGTGCCACCGGTAGCGAGGGGACAGATACGCAGTATTTT; CDR3: CATGSEGTDTQYF
D: TRBD2; size: NA; length: 16; V: TRBV19; J: TRBJ2-2; DNA: TGTGCCAGTAGTATTCTACTAGCGGGGAACACCGGGGAGCTGTTTTTT; CDR3: CASSILLAGNTGELFF
D: NA; size: NA; length: 16; V: TRBV30; J: TRBJ1-5; DNA: TGTGCCTGGAGTCCCTACCGGGGCCCAAGCAATCAGCCCCAGCATTTT; CDR3: CAWSPYRGPSNQPQHF
D: TRBD1; size: NA; length: 14; V: TRBV7-8; J: TRBJ2-7; DNA: TGTGCCAGCAGCCTCAGAGAGACAGGGCTCGAGCAGTACTTC; CDR3: CASSLRETGLEQYF
D: NA; size: NA; length: 16; V: TRBV27; J: TRBJ2-3; DNA: TGTGCCAGCAGTTTATCACCCGGAGTTCCTCCAGATACGCAGTATTTT; CDR3: CASSLSPGVPPDTQYF
D: TRBD1; size: NA; length: 15; V: TRBV27; J: TRBJ1-2; DNA: TGTGCCAGCAGTTTATTGGGACAGGACCACTATGGCTACACCTTC; CDR3: CASSLLGQDHYGYTF
D: TRBD2; size: NA; length: 16; V: TRBV7-2; J: TRBJ2-4; DNA: TGTGCCAGCAGCTTAGTCTCGGGGGGGCCTAAAAACATTCAGTACTTC; CDR3: CASSLVSGGPKNIQYF
D: NA; size: NA; length: 11; V: TRBV19; J: TRBJ1-2; DNA: TGTGCCAGTACCATCAAACGGGGCTACACCTTC; CDR3: CASTIKRGYTF
D: TRBD1; size: NA; length: 17; V: TRBV5-8; J: TRBJ1-5; DNA: TGTGCCAGCAGCTTGGACCCCCGGGACAGGGGTTGGGGGCCCCAGCATTTT; CDR3: CASSLDPRDRGWGPQHF
D: NA; size: NA; length: 11; V: TRBV5-5; J: TRBJ2-7; DNA: TGTGCCAGCAGCTTGCTGGGCGAGCAGTACTTC; CDR3: CASSLLGEQYF
D: NA; size: NA; length: 11; V: TRBV6-5; J: TRBJ1-2; DNA: TGTGCCAGCGGCGGCAGCTATGGCTACACCTTC; CDR3: CASGGSYGYTF
D: NA; size: NA; length: 13; V: TRBV6-6; J: TRBJ2-7; DNA: TGTGCCAGCAGTTTCGGACAGAGGGACGAGCAGTACTTC; CDR3: CASSFGQRDEQYF
D: NA; size: NA; length: 12; V: TRBV4-1; J: TRBJ2-1; DNA: TGCGCCAGCAGCCCCCAGGGCAATGAGCAGTTCTTC; CDR3: CASSPQGNEQFF
D: NA; size: NA; length: 16; V: TRBV27; J: TRBJ2-7; DNA: TGTGCCAGCAGCCCCGGGGCGGGACGATATTCCTACGAGCAGTACTTC; CDR3: CASSPGAGRYSYEQYF
D: NA; size: NA; length: 12; V: TRBV4-1; J: TRBJ1-1; DNA: TGCGCCAGCAGCCAACTATCAGGGGAAGCTTTCTTT; CDR3: CASSQLSGEAFF
D: NA; size: NA; length: 12; V: TRBV14; J: TRBJ2-5; DNA: TGTGCCAGCAGCCAAGAAAGGGTTAAGCAGTACTTC; CDR3: CASSQERVKQYF
D: NA; size: NA; length: 16; V: TRBV27; J: TRBJ1-2; DNA: TGTGCCAGCAGTTTATCGGCGGGGACGGGAGTCTATGGCTACACCTTC; CDR3: CASSLSAGTGVYGYTF
D: NA; size: NA; length: 15; V: TRBV5-8; J: TRBJ2-2; DNA: TGTGCCAGCAGCTTAGGAGTCATCAACACCGGGGAGCTGTTTTTT; CDR3: CASSLGVINTGELFF
D: NA; size: NA; length: 17; V: TRBV30; J: TRBJ2-3; DNA: TGTGCCTGGAGTGAAAATAAACAGGGATTTAGCACAGATACGCAGTATTTT; CDR3: CAWSENKQGFSTDTQYF
D: NA; size: NA; length: 14; V: TRBV7-9; J: TRBJ1-6; DNA: TGTGCCAGCAGACACACTCAGGGTAATTCACCCCTCCACTTT; CDR3: CASRHTQGNSPLHF